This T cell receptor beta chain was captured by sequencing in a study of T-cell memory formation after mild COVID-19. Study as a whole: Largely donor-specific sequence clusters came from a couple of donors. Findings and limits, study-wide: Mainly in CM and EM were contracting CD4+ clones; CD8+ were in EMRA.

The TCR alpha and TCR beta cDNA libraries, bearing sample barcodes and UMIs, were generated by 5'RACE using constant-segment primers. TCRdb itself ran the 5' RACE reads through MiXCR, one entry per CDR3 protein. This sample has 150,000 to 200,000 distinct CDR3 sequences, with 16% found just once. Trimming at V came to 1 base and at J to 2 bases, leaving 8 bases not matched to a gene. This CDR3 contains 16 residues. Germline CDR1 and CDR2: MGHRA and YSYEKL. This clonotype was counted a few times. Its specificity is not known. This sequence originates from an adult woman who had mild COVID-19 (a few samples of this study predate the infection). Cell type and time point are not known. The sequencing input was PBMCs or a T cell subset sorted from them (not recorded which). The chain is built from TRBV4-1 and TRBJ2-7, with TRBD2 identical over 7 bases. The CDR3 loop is CASSQARGSGAYEQYF. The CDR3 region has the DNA TGCGCCAGCAGCCAAGCGAGGGGAAGCGGGGCCTACGAGCAGTACTTC.